Below are 22 T cell receptor beta chains sequenced from a single sample in a study of blood T cell repertoires in COVID-19. Measured with immunoSEQ multiplex PCR; TCRdb has only the in-frame clones, and not every one. The sample has about 200,000 clones; about 89% are singletons. Material: peripheral blood. All receptors come from a man between 60 and 75 years old who had recovered from COVID-19.

This chain uses TRBV12-3 or TRBV12-4 with TRBJ2-7; weak D call: TRBD1 (6 bases). The CDR3 sequence is 11 residues long. The V end lost 6 bases, the J end lost 7 bases, and 10 bases lay between the germline ends. The CDR3: CASSKRGEQYF. The DNA of the CDR3 is TGTGCCAGCAGCAAAAGGGGGGAGCAGTACTTC.

Regarding this clone: At one end the junction does not follow the germline gene, possibly because of a read error. The rearrangement joins TRBV5-1 to TRBJ2-2; 9 bases line up with TRBD1. The CDR3 runs 18 residues. Germline CDR1 is SGHRS and CDR2 is YFSETQ. CDR3 in amino acids: CASSLRQGDARNAGELFF. The CDR3, as DNA: TGCGCCAGCAGCTTGAGACAGGGGGACGCGAGGAACGCCGGGGAGCTGTTTTTT.

As concerns this clone: One end of the junction does not line up with germline, which may come from a read error. The chain combines TRBV7-7 with TRBJ2-5; TRBD1 is a possible D gene (6 bases). Germline V gives CDR1 SSHAT, CDR2 FNYEAQ (reference sequence). The CDR3 runs to 14 residues. CDR3 sequence: CASRATGNQETQYF. DNA of the CDR3: TGTGCTAGCAGGGCTACAGGGAATCAAGAGACCCAGTACTTC.

The chain joins TRBV7-8 to TRBJ2-5; D is perhaps TRBD2 (6 bases). Germline lookup yields CDR1 SGHVS and CDR2 FQNEAQ. V lost 5 bases to trimming and J lost 4 bases, with 14 bases between them. This CDR3 contains 14 residues. The CDR3 spells CASSNGRDGETQYF. CDR3 coding DNA: TGTGCCAGCAGCAATGGGCGGGATGGAGAGACCCAGTACTTC.

V and J are TRBV10-3 and TRBJ1-2, with D possibly TRBD1 on 5 matching bases. The germline gives CDR1 ENHRY, CDR2 SYGVKD. The CDR3 consists of 15 residues. Trimming left V 2 bases short and J 6 bases short, with 16 bases between. CDR3 residues: CAISEPVGGDHGYTF. The CDR3 DNA reads TGTGCCATCAGTGAGCCCGTCGGGGGGGACCATGGCTACACCTTC.

For this clone: An end of the junction does not agree with germline; a read error may underlie this. This chain joins TRBV7-7 and TRBJ2-1; 8 bases are shared with TRBD2. The CDR3 has 19 residues. CDR1 is SSHAT, CDR2 FNYEAQ, per germline (reference sequence). The CDR3 sequence is CASSLLAGLAPSSYNEQFF. CDR3 DNA: TGTGCTAGCAGCCTATTAGCGGGACTCGCACCGAGCTCCTACAATGAGCAGTTCTTC.

This chain uses TRBV5-8 with TRBJ2-4, with TRBD1 identical over 7 bases. Looked up from germline, CDR1 is SGHTS and CDR2 is YDEGEE. The CDR3 contains 16 residues. J gave up 8 bases and V 5 bases, and 16 bases lay outside the gene matches. CDR3 sequence: CASRLMTGQVRDIQYF. CDR3 sequence (DNA): TGTGCCAGCAGATTAATGACCGGACAGGTTAGGGACATTCAGTACTTC.

The V and J genes are TRBV19 and TRBJ2-1; 11 bases line up with TRBD1. Germline CDR1 and CDR2: LNHDA and SQIVND (reference sequence). The CDR3 is made up of 14 amino acids. The J segment lost 7 bases and the V segment lost 9 bases, leaving 8 bases of the junction unmatched. The CDR3: CASRPGQGGNEQFF. CDR3 coding DNA: TGTGCCAGCCGGCCGGGACAGGGGGGGAATGAGCAGTTCTTC.

The chain recombines TRBV28 with TRBJ1-4, with TRBD1 as a possible D gene (5 bases). The V and J ends lost 7 bases and 6 bases respectively, with 18 bases between them. The CDR3 sequence is 15 residues long. Germline V CDR1 and CDR2: MDHEN, SYDVKM. CDR3 sequence reads: CASNPLGGEDEKLFF. The CDR3 DNA follows: TGTGCCAGCAACCCTCTAGGAGGGGAGGATGAAAAACTGTTTTTT.

This chain uses TRBV6-6 with TRBJ2-7, with D possibly matching TRBD1 (6 bases). Trimming removed 6 bases at V and 1 base at J, with 10 bases between. CDR3 size: 13 residues. Germline V lookup: CDR1 MNHNY, CDR2 SVGAGI (reference sequence). CDR3 loop: CASRIQGSYEQYF. DNA of the CDR3: TGTGCCAGCAGGATACAGGGTTCCTACGAGCAGTACTTC.

The rearrangement uses TRBV7-9 and TRBJ1-1; 7 bases are a match to TRBD1. CDR1 and CDR2 (germline): SEHNR, FQNEAQ (reference sequence). This CDR3 has 13 residues. The ends lost 4 bases at V and 1 base at J; junction bases unmatched: 0. This chain's CDR3 is CASSWTGNTEAFF. CDR3 in DNA: TGTGCCAGCAGCTGGACAGGGAACACTGAAGCTTTCTTT.

The V and J genes are TRBV19 and TRBJ2-1; 8 bases are a match to TRBD1. The CDR3 consists of 16 residues. Trimming removed 4 bases from V and 1 base from J; junction bases left unmatched: 6. Germline CDR1 reads LNHDA; CDR2 reads SQIVND (reference sequence). The CDR3 loop reads CASSRPGTGSYNEQFF. The CDR3 coding sequence is TGTGCCAGTAGTAGACCCGGGACAGGTTCCTACAATGAGCAGTTCTTC. The full variable domain, its missing parts supplied by reference TRBV19 and TRBJ2-1, is DGGITQSPKYLFRKEGQNVTLSCEQNLNHDAMYWYRQDPGQGLRLIYYSQIVNDFQKGDIAEGYSVSREKKESFPLTVTSAQKNPTAFYLCASSRPGTGSYNEQFFGPGTRLTVL.

This clone was detected only once. This sequence joins TRBV10-2 and TRBJ2-1, with D uncertain. V lost 8 bases to trimming and J lost 0 bases, with 17 bases between them. The CDR3 length is 16 residues. Germline values: CDR1 WSHSY, CDR2 SAAADI. The CDR3, as DNA: TGCGCCAGCCCGAACCCCCGGAGAGTCTCCTACAATGAGCAGTTCTTC. Its translation is CASPNPRRVSYNEQFF.

This chain joins TRBV4-1 and TRBJ2-1, with D possibly matching TRBD1 (5 bases). The germline V gene has CDR1 MGHRA and CDR2 YSYEKL. The V end was cut by 2 bases, the J end by 2 bases, with 16 bases between. The length of the CDR3 is 17 residues. CDR3 region: CASSQNPRPGPYNEQFF. CDR3 sequence (DNA): TGCGCCAGCAGCCAAAACCCTAGGCCAGGGCCCTACAATGAGCAGTTCTTC.

The rearrangement joins TRBV6-5 to TRBJ2-7, with a possible D match to TRBD2 (7 bases). Germline CDR1 reads MNHEY; CDR2 reads SVGAGI. The CDR3 runs to 13 residues. V was trimmed by 10 bases and J by 1 base, leaving 14 bases between them. The CDR3 sequence is CATREGGSYEQYF. The CDR3 nucleotides are TGTGCCACCAGAGAGGGGGGGTCCTACGAGCAGTACTTC.

The rearrangement joins TRBV2 to TRBJ2-2; the match to TRBD1 covers 12 bases. The CDR3 consists of 17 residues. CDR1 is SNHLY, CDR2 FYNNEI, per germline. V shed 6 bases, J shed 2 bases, and the junction held 7 bases outside the gene matches. CDR3 in amino acids: CASREGQGAPNTGELFF. The CDR3 nucleotides are TGTGCCAGCAGAGAGGGACAGGGGGCCCCAAACACCGGGGAGCTGTTTTTT.

The chain has TRBV6-5 and TRBJ1-2, with D possibly TRBD1 on 6 matching bases. With 6 bases removed from V and 3 bases from J, the gap between germline ends came to 11 bases. Germline-derived CDR1 and CDR2 are MNHEY and SVGAGI. The CDR3 has 13 amino acids. The CDR3 protein is CASRVTGYYGYTF. The CDR3 nucleotides read TGTGCCAGCAGGGTGACAGGCTACTATGGCTACACCTTC.

V is TRBV19 and J is TRBJ2-1; 12 nucleotides match TRBD2. V lost 9 bases to trimming and J lost 0 bases; unmatched junction nucleotides: 18. The CDR3 is made up of 20 amino acids. Per the germline V gene, CDR1 is LNHDA and CDR2 is SQIVND (reference sequence). As DNA, the CDR3 is TGTGCCAGCTCCCTAACCTCTACTAGCGGGGGGCTTCTCTCCTACAATGAGCAGTTCTTC. Protein: CASSLTSTSGGLLSYNEQFF.

The V call is TRBV19, the J call TRBJ2-1; tentatively, D is TRBD2 (6 bases). Germline CDR1 is LNHDA and CDR2 is SQIVND (reference sequence). Trimming stripped 5 bases from V and 1 base from J, with 24 bases between. The CDR3 covers 19 residues. The CDR3 DNA follows: TGTGCCAGTAGTGGAGGTGCGGGACGGCGACCAGGGTCCTACAATGAGCAGTTCTTC. The encoded protein is CASSGGAGRRPGSYNEQFF.

The chain employs TRBV7-3 and TRBJ1-6; D remains unclear. Germline V gives CDR1 SGHTA, CDR2 FQGTGA. Trimming took off 2 bases at V and 9 bases at J, with 17 bases between the two ends. The CDR3 covers 16 residues. CDR3 loop: CASSLQAAGNGSPLHF. The CDR3 DNA is TGTGCCAGCAGCTTACAAGCCGCGGGAAACGGTTCACCCCTCCACTTT.

The CDR3 coding sequence is TGTGCCAGTAGTATAAACAGGGGTACCGGGGAGCTGTTTTTT. Protein: CASSINRGTGELFF. The rearrangement uses TRBV19 and TRBJ2-2; 7 bases agree with TRBD1. There are 14 residues in the CDR3. Per the germline V gene, CDR1 is LNHDA and CDR2 is SQIVND (reference sequence). The J segment lost 5 bases and the V segment lost 2 bases, leaving 2 bases of the junction unmatched.

This clone has only one observation. The rearrangement uses TRBV5-4 and TRBJ2-1; 14 nucleotides align to TRBD2. Trimming removed 3 bases from V and 10 bases from J; junction bases left unmatched: 9. Germline-derived CDR1 and CDR2 are SGHNT and YYREEE (reference sequence). This CDR3 comprises 16 residues. CDR3 in DNA: TGTGCCAGCAGCTCTCCCGGGACTAGCGGGGGCTACGAGCAGTTCTTC. Translated: CASSSPGTSGGYEQFF.